This TCR beta chain derives from a study of CD8+ T cells in alopecia areata. Treatment specified: oral pan-JAK inhibitor, 5-10 mg twice daily. It was from alopecia areata patients that lesional scalp punch biopsies and peripheral blood were collected. Following extraction, RNA underwent reverse transcription to cDNA, which served as the sequencing template. TCRdb keeps only in-frame clones here, not all; method: immunoSEQ multiplex PCR. This table has about 190,000 clones, more than 50% appearing once. This clone was seen only a few times. Its cognate antigen is unknown. V gave up 8 bases and J gave up 7 bases; unmatched junction bases: 8. Germline CDR1 SGHTA, CDR2 FQGTGA. This CDR3 has 15 residues. General study findings and limits: Alopecia totalis/universalis scalp especially showed more expanded CD8+ clones than normal scalp.

This sequence was found in a human donor with alopecia areata. The J gene is TRBJ2-2, the V gene TRBV7-3; 12 positions match TRBD1. The sequencing here drew on CD4+ T cells sorted from blood, taken at week 24, from a patient treated with tofacitinib. The CDR3 nucleotides are TGTGCCAGCGCCGGGACAGGGGGCAGTGTCGGGGAGCTGTTTTTT. It codes for CASAGTGGSVGELFF.